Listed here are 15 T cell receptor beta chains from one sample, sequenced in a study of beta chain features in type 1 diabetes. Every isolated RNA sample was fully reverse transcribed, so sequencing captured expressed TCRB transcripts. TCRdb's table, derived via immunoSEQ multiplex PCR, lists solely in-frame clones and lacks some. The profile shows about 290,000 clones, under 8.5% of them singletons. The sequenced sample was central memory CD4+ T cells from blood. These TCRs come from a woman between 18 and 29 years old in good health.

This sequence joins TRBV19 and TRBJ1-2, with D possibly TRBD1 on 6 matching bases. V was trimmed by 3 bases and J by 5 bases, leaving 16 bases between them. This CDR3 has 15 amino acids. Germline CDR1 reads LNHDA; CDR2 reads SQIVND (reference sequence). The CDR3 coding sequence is TGTGCCAGTAGTATCGGGTCGGGACAAGAATATGGCTACACCTTC. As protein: CASSIGSGQEYGYTF. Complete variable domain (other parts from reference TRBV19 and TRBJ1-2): DGGITQSPKYLFRKEGQNVTLSCEQNLNHDAMYWYRQDPGQGLRLIYYSQIVNDFQKGDIAEGYSVSREKKESFPLTVTSAQKNPTAFYLCASSIGSGQEYGYTFGSGTRLTVV.

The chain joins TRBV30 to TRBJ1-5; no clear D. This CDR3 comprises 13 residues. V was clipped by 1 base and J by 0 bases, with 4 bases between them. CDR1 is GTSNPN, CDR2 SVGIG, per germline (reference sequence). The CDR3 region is CAWSGHSNQPQHF. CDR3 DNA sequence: TGTGCCTGGAGTGGACATAGCAATCAGCCCCAGCATTTT.

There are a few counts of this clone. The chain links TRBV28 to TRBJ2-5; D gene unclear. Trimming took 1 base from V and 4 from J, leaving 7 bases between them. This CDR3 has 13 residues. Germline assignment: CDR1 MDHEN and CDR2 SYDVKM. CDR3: CASSLFARETQYF. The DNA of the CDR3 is TGTGCCAGCAGTTTATTCGCCCGAGAGACCCAGTACTTC. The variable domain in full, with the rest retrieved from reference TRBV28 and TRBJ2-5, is DVKVTQSSRYLVKRTGEKVFLECVQDMDHENMFWYRQDPGLGLRLIYFSYDVKMKEKGDIPEGYSVSREKKERFSLILESASTNQTSMYLCASSLFARETQYFGPGTRLLVL.

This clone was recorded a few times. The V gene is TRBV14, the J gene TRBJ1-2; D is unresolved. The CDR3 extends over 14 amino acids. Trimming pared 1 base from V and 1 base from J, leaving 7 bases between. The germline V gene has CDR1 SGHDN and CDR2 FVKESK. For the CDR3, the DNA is TGTGCCAGCAGCCAAGTAGCAGTTAACTATGGCTACACCTTC. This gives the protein CASSQVAVNYGYTF.

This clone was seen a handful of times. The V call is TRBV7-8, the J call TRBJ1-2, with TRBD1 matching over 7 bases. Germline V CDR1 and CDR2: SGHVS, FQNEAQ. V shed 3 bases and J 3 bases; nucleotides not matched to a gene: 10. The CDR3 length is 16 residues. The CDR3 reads CASSFPPRTGDYGYTF. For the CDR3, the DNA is TGTGCCAGCAGCTTCCCCCCTAGAACAGGGGACTATGGCTACACCTTC.

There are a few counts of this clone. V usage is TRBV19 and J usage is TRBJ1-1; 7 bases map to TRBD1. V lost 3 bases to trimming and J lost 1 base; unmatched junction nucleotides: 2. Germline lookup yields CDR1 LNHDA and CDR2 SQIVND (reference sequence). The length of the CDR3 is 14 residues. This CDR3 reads CASSIRTGNTEAFF. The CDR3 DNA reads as TGTGCCAGTAGTATCAGGACAGGGAACACTGAAGCTTTCTTT.

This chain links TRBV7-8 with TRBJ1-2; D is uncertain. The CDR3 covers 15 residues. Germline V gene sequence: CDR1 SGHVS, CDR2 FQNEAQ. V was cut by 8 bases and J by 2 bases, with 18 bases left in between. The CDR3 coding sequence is TGTGCCAGCTCAGAGGGAGAAAGGCCGAACTATGGCTACACCTTC. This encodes CASSEGERPNYGYTF.

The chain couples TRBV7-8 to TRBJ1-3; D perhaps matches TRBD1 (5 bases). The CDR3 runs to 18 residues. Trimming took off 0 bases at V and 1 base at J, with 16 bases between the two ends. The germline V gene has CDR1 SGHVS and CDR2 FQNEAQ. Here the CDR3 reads CASSLATRGVRSGNTIYF. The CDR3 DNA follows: TGTGCCAGCAGCTTAGCGACGAGGGGCGTAAGATCTGGAAACACCATATATTTT.

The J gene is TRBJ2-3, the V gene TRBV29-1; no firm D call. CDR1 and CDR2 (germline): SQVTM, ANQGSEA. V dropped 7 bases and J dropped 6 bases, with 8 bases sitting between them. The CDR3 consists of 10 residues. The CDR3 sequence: CSAAKDTQYF. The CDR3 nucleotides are TGCAGCGCCGCCAAGGATACGCAGTATTTT.

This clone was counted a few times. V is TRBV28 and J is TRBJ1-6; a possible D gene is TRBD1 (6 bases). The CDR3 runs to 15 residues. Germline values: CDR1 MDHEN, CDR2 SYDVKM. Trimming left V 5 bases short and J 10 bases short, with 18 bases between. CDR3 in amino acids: CASSPPQGMRSPLHF. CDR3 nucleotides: TGTGCCAGCAGTCCCCCTCAGGGGATGCGCTCACCCCTCCACTTT.

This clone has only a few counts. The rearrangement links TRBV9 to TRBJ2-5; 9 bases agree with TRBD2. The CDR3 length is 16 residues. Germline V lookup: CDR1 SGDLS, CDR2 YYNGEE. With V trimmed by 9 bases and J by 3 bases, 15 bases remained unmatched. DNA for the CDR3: TGTGCCACCGCGGGGGGGGGTCCCTTCAGGGAAGAGACCCAGTACTTC. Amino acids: CATAGGGPFREETQYF.

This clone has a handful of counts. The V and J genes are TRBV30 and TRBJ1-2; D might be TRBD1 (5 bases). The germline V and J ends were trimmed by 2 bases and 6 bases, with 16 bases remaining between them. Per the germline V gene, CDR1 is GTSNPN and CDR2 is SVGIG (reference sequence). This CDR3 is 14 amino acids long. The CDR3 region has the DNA TGTGCCTGGAGTCGCACTGGGACGCATGATGGCTACACCTTC. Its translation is CAWSRTGTHDGYTF.

The CDR3 region has the DNA TGTGCCAGCAGTTTAACCCCCAGGGGGCGGGACGGGGAGCTGTTTTTT. Encoded protein: CASSLTPRGRDGELFF. V is TRBV27 and J is TRBJ2-2; 8 positions match TRBD1. The CDR3 covers 16 residues. The V segment lost 2 bases and the J segment 7 bases; nucleotides outside the gene matches: 9. Germline CDR1 and CDR2: MNHEY and SMNVEV (reference sequence).

The CDR3 region is CASSLRVTGELFF. In DNA, the CDR3 is TGTGCCAGCAGCTTACGGGTCACCGGGGAGCTGTTTTTT. The chain employs TRBV7-9 and TRBJ2-2; unclear D gene. The V end lost 2 bases, the J end lost 4 bases, and 5 bases lay between the germline ends. Germline lookup yields CDR1 SEHNR and CDR2 FQNEAQ (reference sequence). The CDR3 runs to 13 residues.

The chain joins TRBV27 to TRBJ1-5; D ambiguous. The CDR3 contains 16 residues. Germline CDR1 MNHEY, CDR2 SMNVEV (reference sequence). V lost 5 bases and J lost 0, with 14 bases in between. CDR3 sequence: CASSPSGPNSNQPQHF. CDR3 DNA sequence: TGTGCCAGCAGTCCCTCCGGGCCGAATAGCAATCAGCCCCAGCATTTT.